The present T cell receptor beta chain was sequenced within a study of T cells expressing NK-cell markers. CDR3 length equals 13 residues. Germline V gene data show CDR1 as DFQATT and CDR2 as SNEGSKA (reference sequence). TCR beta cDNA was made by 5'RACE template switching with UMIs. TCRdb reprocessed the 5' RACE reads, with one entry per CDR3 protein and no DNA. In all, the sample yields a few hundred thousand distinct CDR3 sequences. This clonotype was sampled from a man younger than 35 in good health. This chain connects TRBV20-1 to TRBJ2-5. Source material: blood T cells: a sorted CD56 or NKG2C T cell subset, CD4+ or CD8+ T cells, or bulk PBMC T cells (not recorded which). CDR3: CSALQNRQETQYF.